The 8 T cell receptor beta chains below come from one sample, sequenced in a study of T cells in Graves' hyperthyroidism and ophthalmopathy. It was RNA transcripts that yielded the amplified TCR beta CDR3 regions. HTBI primers drove first-round RT-PCR of the TCR CDR3. TCRdb processed the multiplex PCR reads anew with MiXCR; each CDR3 protein has one entry. Of hundreds of thousands of distinct CDR3 sequences listed, approximately 18% are singletons. The source material was blood. The source of these receptors is a man aged 45-65 years with Graves' ophthalmopathy.

In this sample, this clonotype turned up many times. V is TRBV3-1 and J is TRBJ1-1; D perhaps matches TRBD1 (5 bases). CDR3 size: 15 residues. Trimming cost V 4 bases and J 1 base, with 13 bases left between them. Germline V gene data show CDR1 as LGHDT and CDR2 as YNNKEL (reference sequence). CDR3 bases: TGTGCCAGCAGCCCCCAGTTTGGGGGGAACACTGAAGCTTTCTTT. As protein: CASSPQFGGNTEAFF.

The sample holds a few counts of this clonotype. The chain recombines TRBV7-8 with TRBJ2-3; D remains ambiguous. This CDR3 comprises 15 residues. Germline V CDR1 and CDR2: SGHVS, FQNEAQ. The V end was cut by 1 base, the J end by 6 bases, with 14 bases between. CDR3 nucleotides: TGTGCCAGCAGCTTAGAAGCCCGCCACTTCGATACGCAGTATTTT. The encoded protein is CASSLEARHFDTQYF.

V gene TRBV2 combines with J gene TRBJ2-2; 10 bases are a match to TRBD1. J was trimmed by 5 bases and V by 7 bases; bases with no gene match: 4. This CDR3 comprises 14 residues. CDR1 and CDR2 (germline): SNHLY, FYNNEI. The CDR3 is CASTGQGETGELFF. The DNA of the CDR3 is TGTGCCAGCACCGGACAGGGGGAAACCGGGGAGCTGTTTTTT.

The chain has TRBV28 and TRBJ1-2; no clear D gene. CDR1 MDHEN and CDR2 SYDVKM come from the germline V gene. The V gene lost 4 bases and the J gene lost 6 bases, with 15 bases spanning the gap. The CDR3 sequence is 14 residues long. The CDR3 sequence is CASSSYRDSDGYTF. For the CDR3, the DNA is TGTGCCAGCAGTTCCTACCGGGATTCTGATGGCTACACCTTC.

Notes on this clonotype: One end of the junction fails to match germline, which may point to a read error. The rearrangement links TRBV7-7 to TRBJ2-2; 8 bases line up with TRBD2. Germline V CDR1 and CDR2: SSHAT, FNYEAQ (reference sequence). The CDR3 is 17 amino acids. CDR3 sequence reads: CASSRQPSGGNTGELFF. CDR3 coding DNA: TGTGCTAGCAGCCGGCAACCGAGCGGGGGGAACACCGGGGAGCTGTTTTTT.

This clonotype has at least ten counts. The chain recombines TRBV11-2 with TRBJ2-3; D call uncertain. V lost 5 bases and J 6 bases, leaving 9 bases between the germline ends. The CDR3 is 12 amino acids. Germline V gives CDR1 SGHAT, CDR2 FQNNGV. For the CDR3, the DNA is TGTGCCAGCAGCGGCGGCTTCGATACGCAGTATTTT. This encodes CASSGGFDTQYF.

This clonotype was picked up many times. The chain links TRBV2 to TRBJ2-1; D might be TRBD2 (5 bases). The V gene's germline CDR1 is SNHLY and CDR2 FYNNEI. The CDR3 contains 15 residues. The V gene lost 7 bases and the J gene lost 4 bases, with 17 bases spanning the gap. This chain's CDR3 is CASKGVDGNYNEQFF. CDR3 nucleotide sequence: TGTGCCAGCAAGGGAGTGGACGGGAATTACAATGAGCAGTTCTTC.

A single count supports this clonotype. At one of its ends the junction is not consistent with the germline gene, which may arise from a read error. The chain recombines TRBV6-1 with TRBJ2-7, with D perhaps TRBD1 (5 bases). The CDR3 runs to 15 residues. From germline, CDR1 is MNHNS and CDR2 SASEGT. DNA of the CDR3: TGTGCCGGCAGGGCCGGGTTGGCTGCGTCCTACGAGCAGTACTTC. Protein sequence: CAGRAGLAASYEQYF.